This T cell receptor (beta chain) is drawn from a study of T-cell memory formation after mild COVID-19. Whole-study results and caveats: Of the contracting clones, CD4+ ones lay mainly in CM and EM, and CD8+ ones in EMRA. Pre-infection memory harbored some responding clones, suggesting cross-reactive memory joined.

TCR alpha and TCR beta cDNA libraries carrying sample barcodes and UMIs came from 5'RACE with constant-segment primers. TCRdb re-called the 5' RACE reads with MiXCR, one entry per CDR3 protein. Of about 560,000 distinct CDR3 sequences in the sample, roughly 18% were seen once. To note about this clonotype: Its target is not known.

The ends were cut back, 4 bases at V and 4 bases at J, with 13 bases in the middle. Germline V gives CDR1 MGHRA, CDR2 YSYEKL. The CDR3 spans 14 residues. J is TRBJ1-1 and V is TRBV4-1, with a tentative D call TRBD1 (5 bases). The sequence came from an adult woman who had mild COVID-19 (a few samples of this study predate the infection). Cell type and time point are not known. Sample: PBMCs or a T cell subset sorted from them (not recorded which). Here the CDR3 reads CASSLWGGSTEAFF. CDR3 nucleotides: TGCGCCAGCAGCCTATGGGGGGGTAGCACTGAAGCTTTCTTT.